This TCR beta chain emerged from a study of post-analysis software for immune sequencing data. Prepared libraries of TCR beta cDNA carried unique molecular identifiers. Via MiXCR, TCRdb re-called the PCR reads, giving one row per CDR3 protein. The sample holds about half a million distinct CDR3 sequences, roughly 45% seen once. This clonotype was counted only a few times. Its antigen remains unidentified. Whole-study findings and limits: Those with multiple sclerosis, the patient group, showed significantly lower normalized Chao1 diversity than controls.

The sample taken for sequencing was blood. This clonotype originated in a girl aged 5 to 17 with multiple sclerosis.

CDR3 DNA sequence: TGCAGTGCCAGGGGGTTTTCCGTCCTGACTTTC. Translating it yields CSARGFSVLTF. The chain joins TRBV20-1 to TRBJ2-6; 7 bases agree with TRBD1. Germline trimming cut 6 bases from V and 12 bases from J; bases unmatched to any gene: 5. The CDR3 length is 11 residues. Germline V gene data show CDR1 as DFQATT and CDR2 as SNEGSKA (reference sequence).